These 13 T cell receptor beta chains originate from one sample sequenced in a study of CD8+ T cells in alopecia areata. Following RNA extraction, reverse transcription yielded cDNA that acted as the sequencing template. TCRdb keeps only in-frame clones here, not all; method: immunoSEQ multiplex PCR. The sample lists approximately 89,000 clones, about 53% occurring once. Sequences were obtained from NKG2D-high CD8+ T cells sorted from blood. The receptors here all came from a human donor with alopecia areata.

The chain employs TRBV29-1 and TRBJ1-2; no definite D call. From germline, CDR1 is SQVTM and CDR2 ANQGSEA. Trimming shortened V by 4 bases and J by 4 bases, and 10 bases separated the two germline ends. CDR3 length equals 12 residues. The CDR3 DNA reads as TGCAGCGTTGTCCTGGACTTCTATGGCTACACCTTC. This codes for CSVVLDFYGYTF.

The chain carries TRBV29-1 and TRBJ2-7, with a tentative D call TRBD1 (6 bases). The CDR3 runs 13 residues. The V and J ends lost 4 bases and 4 bases respectively, with 14 bases between them. Germline V gene lookup returns CDR1 SQVTM and CDR2 ANQGSEA. This CDR3 is CSVGQVNPYEQYF. The CDR3 DNA is TGCAGCGTTGGACAGGTGAACCCGTACGAGCAGTACTTC.

The rearrangement joins TRBV28 to TRBJ1-1; tentative D call: TRBD1 (6 bases). Trimming removed 6 bases from V and 3 bases from J, with 11 bases in between. This CDR3 has 13 amino acids. Germline values: CDR1 MDHEN, CDR2 SYDVKM. The CDR3 region is CASRLRGDTEAFF. In nucleotides, the CDR3 is TGTGCCAGCAGGCTGAGGGGGGACACTGAAGCTTTCTTT. Variable domain in full (rest from reference TRBV28 and TRBJ1-1): DVKVTQSSRYLVKRTGEKVFLECVQDMDHENMFWYRQDPGLGLRLIYFSYDVKMKEKGDIPEGYSVSREKKERFSLILESASTNQTSMYLCASRLRGDTEAFFGQGTRLTVV.

The V and J genes are TRBV14 and TRBJ1-2, with 8 bases lining up with TRBD1. The CDR3 sequence is 14 residues long. Germline assignment: CDR1 SGHDN and CDR2 FVKESK. V trimming: 4 bases; J trimming: 6 bases; junction bases outside the gene matches: 7. The CDR3, as DNA: TGTGCCAGCAGCCTCGGGACAGGATTTCATGGCTACACCTTC. Protein sequence: CASSLGTGFHGYTF.

The chain has TRBV4-1 and TRBJ2-7, with TRBD1 identical over 9 bases. The germline CDR1 and CDR2 sequences are MGHRA and YSYEKL. CDR3 length: 14 residues. V lost 1 base, J lost 7 bases, and 5 bases stayed unmatched. CDR3 sequence reads: CASSQGGQGPEQYF. In DNA form, the CDR3 reads TGCGCCAGCAGCCAAGGTGGACAGGGGCCAGAGCAGTACTTC.

The V gene is TRBV14, the J gene TRBJ2-1; D possibly matches TRBD1 or TRBD2 (5 bases each). The V gene lost 5 bases and the J gene lost 8 bases, with 10 bases spanning the gap. CDR1 is SGHDN, CDR2 FVKESK, per germline. This CDR3 spans 12 amino acids. This chain's CDR3 is CASSAQGDEQFF. The CDR3 nucleotides read TGTGCCAGCAGCGCCCAGGGAGATGAGCAGTTCTTC.

V gene TRBV29-1 combines with J gene TRBJ2-3; no definite D call. Trimming cost V 3 bases and J 2 bases, with 18 bases left between them. This CDR3 comprises 16 residues. The V gene's germline CDR1 is SQVTM and CDR2 ANQGSEA. The CDR3 loop reads CSVDLGYLNPTDTQYF. Written as DNA, the CDR3 is TGCAGCGTTGATTTAGGGTATCTGAACCCCACAGATACGCAGTATTTT.

The chain recombines TRBV6-6 with TRBJ1-3; 8 positions agree with TRBD1. V trimming: 1 base; J trimming: 2 bases; junction bases outside the gene matches: 4. The CDR3 runs 16 residues. The germline CDR1 and CDR2 sequences are MNHNY and SVGAGI (reference sequence). CDR3 residues: CASSYLAGGPGNTIYF. DNA of the CDR3: TGTGCCAGCAGTTACTTGGCAGGGGGCCCTGGAAACACCATATATTTT.

The V and J genes are TRBV27 and TRBJ2-5; D not resolved. Trimming cost V 3 bases and J 2 bases, with 7 bases left between them. The germline gives CDR1 MNHEY, CDR2 SMNVEV (reference sequence). The CDR3 consists of 13 residues. In DNA form, the CDR3 reads TGTGCCAGCAGTTTCGAAGGTCAAGAGACCCAGTACTTC. Encoded protein: CASSFEGQETQYF.

V and J are TRBV13 and TRBJ2-7; D gene ambiguous. The CDR3 is 14 amino acids. Germline CDR1 and CDR2: PRHDT and FYEKMQ (reference sequence). With 2 bases removed from V and 5 bases from J, the gap between germline ends came to 13 bases. The CDR3 is CASSLQVKGDEQYF. Here the CDR3 DNA reads TGTGCCAGCAGCTTACAGGTTAAAGGCGACGAGCAGTACTTC. Drawing the rest from reference TRBV13 and TRBJ2-7, the complete variable domain is AAGVIQSPRHLIKEKRETATLKCYPIPRHDTVYWYQQGPGQDPQFLISFYEKMQSDKGSIPDRFSAQQFSDYHSELNMSSLELGDSALYFCASSLQVKGDEQYFGPGTRLTVT.

The chain joins TRBV7-2 to TRBJ2-7; a possible D gene is TRBD2 (6 bases). Germline V gene data show CDR1 as SGHTA and CDR2 as FQGNSA. CDR3 length: 15 amino acids. The ends were cut back, 4 bases at V and 1 base at J, with 14 bases in the middle. The CDR3 spells CASSSYLGTSYEQYF. CDR3 in DNA: TGTGCCAGCAGCTCGTACCTAGGGACTTCCTACGAGCAGTACTTC.

The chain carries TRBV5-1 and TRBJ2-3; the D gene could be TRBD1 or TRBD2 (5 bases each). V lost 6 bases and J 2 bases, leaving 10 bases between the germline ends. The CDR3 is made up of 13 amino acids. The germline CDR1 and CDR2 sequences are SGHRS and YFSETQ. Written as DNA, the CDR3 is TGCGCCAGCAAAACAGGACTCACAGATACGCAGTATTTT. Its translation is CASKTGLTDTQYF.

The chain carries TRBV29-1 and TRBJ2-7, with D perhaps given as TRBD1 or TRBD2 (5 bases each). CDR3 length equals 16 residues. Germline CDR1 SQVTM, CDR2 ANQGSEA. The V gene lost 1 base and the J gene lost 0 bases, with 16 bases spanning the gap. This chain's CDR3 is CSVEVEWDLSSYEQYF. DNA for the CDR3: TGCAGCGTTGAAGTTGAGTGGGACCTTAGCTCCTACGAGCAGTACTTC.